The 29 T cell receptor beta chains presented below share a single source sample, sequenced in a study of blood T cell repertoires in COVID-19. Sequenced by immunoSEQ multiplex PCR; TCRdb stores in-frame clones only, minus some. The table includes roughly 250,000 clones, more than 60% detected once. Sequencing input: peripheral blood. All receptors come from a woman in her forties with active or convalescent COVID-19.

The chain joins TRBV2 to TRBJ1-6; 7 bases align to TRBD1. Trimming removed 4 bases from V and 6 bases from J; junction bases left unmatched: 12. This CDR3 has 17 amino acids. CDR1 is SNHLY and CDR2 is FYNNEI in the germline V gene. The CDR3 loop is CASSVIPRAGGNSPLHF. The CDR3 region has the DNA TGTGCCAGCAGTGTGATACCCAGGGCAGGGGGTAATTCACCCCTCCACTTT.

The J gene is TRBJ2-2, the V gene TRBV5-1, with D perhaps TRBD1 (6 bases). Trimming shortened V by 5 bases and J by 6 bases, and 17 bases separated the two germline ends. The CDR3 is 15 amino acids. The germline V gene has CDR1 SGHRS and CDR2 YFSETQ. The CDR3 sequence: CASRPDLQGAGELFF. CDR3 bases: TGCGCCAGCAGGCCGGACTTACAGGGTGCCGGGGAGCTGTTTTTT.

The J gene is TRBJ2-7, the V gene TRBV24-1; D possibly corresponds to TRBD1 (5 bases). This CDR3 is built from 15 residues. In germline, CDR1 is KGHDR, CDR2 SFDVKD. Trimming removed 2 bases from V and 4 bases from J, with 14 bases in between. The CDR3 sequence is CATSDSKKQDYEQYF. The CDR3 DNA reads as TGTGCCACCAGTGATTCGAAAAAACAGGATTACGAGCAGTACTTC.

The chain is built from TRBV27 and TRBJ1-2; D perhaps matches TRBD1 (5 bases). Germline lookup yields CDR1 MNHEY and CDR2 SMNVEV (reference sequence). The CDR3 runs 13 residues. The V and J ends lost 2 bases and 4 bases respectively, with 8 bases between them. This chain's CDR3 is CASSLRGVYGYTF. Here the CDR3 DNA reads TGTGCCAGCAGTTTACGGGGGGTCTATGGCTACACCTTC.

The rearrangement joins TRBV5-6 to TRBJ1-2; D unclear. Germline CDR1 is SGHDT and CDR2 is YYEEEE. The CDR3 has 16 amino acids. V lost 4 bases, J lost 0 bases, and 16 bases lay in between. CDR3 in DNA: TGTGCCAGCAGCGTCTCCCAACTAGGTACTAACTATGGCTACACCTTC. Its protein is CASSVSQLGTNYGYTF.

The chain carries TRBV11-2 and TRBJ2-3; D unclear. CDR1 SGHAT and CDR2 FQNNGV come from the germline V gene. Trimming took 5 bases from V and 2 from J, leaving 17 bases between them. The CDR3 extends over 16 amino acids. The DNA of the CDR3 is TGTGCCAGCAGCCAGACCGGAGTTCCACCCACAGATACGCAGTATTTT. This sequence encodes CASSQTGVPPTDTQYF.

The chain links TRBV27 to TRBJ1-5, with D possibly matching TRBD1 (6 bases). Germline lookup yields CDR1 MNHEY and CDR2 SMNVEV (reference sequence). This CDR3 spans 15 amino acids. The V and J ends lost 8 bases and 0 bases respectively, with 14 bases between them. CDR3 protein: CASLPTGSSNQPQHF. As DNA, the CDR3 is TGTGCCAGCCTACCGACAGGTAGTAGCAATCAGCCCCAGCATTTT.

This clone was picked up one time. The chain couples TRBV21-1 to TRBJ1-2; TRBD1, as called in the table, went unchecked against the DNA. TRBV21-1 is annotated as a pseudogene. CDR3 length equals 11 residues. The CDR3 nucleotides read TGTGCCAGCAGCAAAGGGCCGGGCTACACCTTC. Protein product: CASSKGPGYTF.

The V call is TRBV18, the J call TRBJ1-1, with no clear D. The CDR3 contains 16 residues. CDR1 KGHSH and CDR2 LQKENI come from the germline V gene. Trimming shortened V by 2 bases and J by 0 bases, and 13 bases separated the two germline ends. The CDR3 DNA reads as TGTGCCAGCTCACCAATAGGAGTAGAGATGAACACTGAAGCTTTCTTT. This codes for CASSPIGVEMNTEAFF.

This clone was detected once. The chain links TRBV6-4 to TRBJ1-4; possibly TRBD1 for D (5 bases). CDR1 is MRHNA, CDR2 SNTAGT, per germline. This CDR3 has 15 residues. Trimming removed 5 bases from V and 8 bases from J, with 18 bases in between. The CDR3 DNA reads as TGTGCCAGCAGTCCCCCCGGACGGGGGGTAGAAAAACTGTTTTTT. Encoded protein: CASSPPGRGVEKLFF.

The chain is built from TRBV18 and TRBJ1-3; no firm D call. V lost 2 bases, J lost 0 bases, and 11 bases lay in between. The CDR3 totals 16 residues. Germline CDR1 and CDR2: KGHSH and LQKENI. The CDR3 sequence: CASSPAAEISGNTIYF. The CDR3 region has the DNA TGTGCCAGCTCACCAGCGGCAGAAATCTCTGGAAACACCATATATTTT.

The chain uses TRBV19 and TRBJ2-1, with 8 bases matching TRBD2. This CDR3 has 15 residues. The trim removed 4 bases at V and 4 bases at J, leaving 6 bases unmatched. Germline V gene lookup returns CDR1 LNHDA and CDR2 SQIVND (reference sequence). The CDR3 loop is CASSTTGGPYNEQFF. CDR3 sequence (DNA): TGTGCCAGTAGTACGACGGGGGGGCCTTACAATGAGCAGTTCTTC.

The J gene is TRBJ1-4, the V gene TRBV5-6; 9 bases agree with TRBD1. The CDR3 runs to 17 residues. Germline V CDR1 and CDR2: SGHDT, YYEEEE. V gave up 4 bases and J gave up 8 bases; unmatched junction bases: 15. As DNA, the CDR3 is TGTGCCAGCAGCGGCCGGGACAGGGTTCTTCCTGGGGAAAAACTGTTTTTT. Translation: CASSGRDRVLPGEKLFF.

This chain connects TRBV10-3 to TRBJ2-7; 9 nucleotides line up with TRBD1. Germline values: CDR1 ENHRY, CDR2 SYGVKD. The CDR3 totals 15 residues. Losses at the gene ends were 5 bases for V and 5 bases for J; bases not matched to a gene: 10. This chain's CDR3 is CAISSSGTGTDEQYF. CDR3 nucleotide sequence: TGTGCCATCAGTTCCTCCGGGACAGGGACCGACGAGCAGTACTTC.

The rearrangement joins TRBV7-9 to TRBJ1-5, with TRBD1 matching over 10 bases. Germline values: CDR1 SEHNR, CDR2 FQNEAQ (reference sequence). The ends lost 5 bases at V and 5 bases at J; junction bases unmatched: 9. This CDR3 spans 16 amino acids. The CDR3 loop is CASSEAGTGDYQPQHF. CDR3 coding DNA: TGTGCCAGCAGCGAGGCCGGGACAGGGGATTATCAGCCCCAGCATTTT.

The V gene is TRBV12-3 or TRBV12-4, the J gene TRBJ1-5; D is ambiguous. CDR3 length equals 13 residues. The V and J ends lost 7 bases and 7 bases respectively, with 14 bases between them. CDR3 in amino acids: CASTPGRIQPQHF. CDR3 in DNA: TGTGCCAGCACTCCCGGGAGGATCCAGCCCCAGCATTTT.

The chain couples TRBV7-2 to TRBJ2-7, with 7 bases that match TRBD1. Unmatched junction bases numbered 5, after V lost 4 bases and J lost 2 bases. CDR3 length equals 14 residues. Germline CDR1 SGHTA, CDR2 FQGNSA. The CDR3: CASSSTGQTYEQYF. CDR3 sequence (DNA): TGTGCCAGCAGCTCTACGGGACAGACCTACGAGCAGTACTTC. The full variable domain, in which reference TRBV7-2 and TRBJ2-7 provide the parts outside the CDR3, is GAGVSQSPSNKVTEKGKDVELRCDPISGHTALYWYRQSLGQGLEFLIYFQGNSAPDKSGLPSDRFSAERTGGSVSTLTIQRTQQEDSAVYLCASSSTGQTYEQYFGPGTRLTVT.

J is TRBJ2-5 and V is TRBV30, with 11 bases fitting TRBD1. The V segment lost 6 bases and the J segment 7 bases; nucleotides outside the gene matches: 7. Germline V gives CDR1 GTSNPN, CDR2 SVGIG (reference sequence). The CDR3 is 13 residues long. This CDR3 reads CACADRGRLTQYF. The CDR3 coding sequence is TGTGCCTGTGCGGACAGGGGGCGCTTGACCCAGTACTTC.

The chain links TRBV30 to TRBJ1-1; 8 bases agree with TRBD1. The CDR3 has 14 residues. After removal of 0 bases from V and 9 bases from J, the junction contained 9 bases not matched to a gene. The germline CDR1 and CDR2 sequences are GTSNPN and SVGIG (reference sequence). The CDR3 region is CAWSVDRTGSQAFF. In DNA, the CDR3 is TGTGCCTGGAGTGTAGACCGGACAGGGTCCCAAGCTTTCTTT.

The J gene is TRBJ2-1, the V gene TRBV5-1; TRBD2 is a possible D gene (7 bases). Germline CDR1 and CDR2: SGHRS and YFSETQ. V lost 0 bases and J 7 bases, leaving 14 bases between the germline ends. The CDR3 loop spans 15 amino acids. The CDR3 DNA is TGCGCCAGCAGCTTGGTCGTCGGGGGGCATAATGAGCAGTTCTTC. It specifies CASSLVVGGHNEQFF.

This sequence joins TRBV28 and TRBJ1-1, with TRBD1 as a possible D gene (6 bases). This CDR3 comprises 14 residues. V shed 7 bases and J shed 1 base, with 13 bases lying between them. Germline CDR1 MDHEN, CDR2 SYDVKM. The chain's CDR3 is CASTVGQWNTEAFF. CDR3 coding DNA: TGTGCCAGCACCGTCGGACAGTGGAACACTGAAGCTTTCTTT.

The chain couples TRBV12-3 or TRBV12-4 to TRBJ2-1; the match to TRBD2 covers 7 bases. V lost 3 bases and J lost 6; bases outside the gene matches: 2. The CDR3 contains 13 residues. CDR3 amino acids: CASSFWEGNEQFF. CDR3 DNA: TGTGCCAGCAGTTTTTGGGAGGGCAATGAGCAGTTCTTC.

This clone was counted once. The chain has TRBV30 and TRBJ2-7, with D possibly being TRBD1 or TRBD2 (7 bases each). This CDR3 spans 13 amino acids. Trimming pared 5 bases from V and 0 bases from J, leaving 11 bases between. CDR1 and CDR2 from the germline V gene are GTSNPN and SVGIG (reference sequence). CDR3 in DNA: TGTGCCTGGGGGGGGGACAGCTCCTACGAGCAGTACTTC. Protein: CAWGGDSSYEQYF.

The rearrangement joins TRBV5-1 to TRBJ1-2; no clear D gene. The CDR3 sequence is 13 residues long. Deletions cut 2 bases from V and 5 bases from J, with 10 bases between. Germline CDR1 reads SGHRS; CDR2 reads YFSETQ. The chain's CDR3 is CASSLASEYGYTF. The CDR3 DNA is TGCGCCAGCAGCTTAGCCAGCGAATATGGCTACACCTTC.

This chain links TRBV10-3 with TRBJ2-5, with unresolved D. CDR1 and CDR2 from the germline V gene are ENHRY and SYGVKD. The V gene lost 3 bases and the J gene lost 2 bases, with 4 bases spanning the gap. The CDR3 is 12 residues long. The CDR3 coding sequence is TGTGCCATCAGTGAACAGCAAGAGACCCAGTACTTC. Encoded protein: CAISEQQETQYF.

The CDR3 nucleotides are TGTGCCAGCAGTTGGACACCCCAGGGCACCGGGGAGCTGTTTTTT. Amino acid sequence: CASSWTPQGTGELFF. This chain uses TRBV27 with TRBJ2-2; D is possibly TRBD1 (5 bases). Trimming stripped 4 bases from V and 4 bases from J, with 13 bases between. Germline-derived CDR1 and CDR2 are MNHEY and SMNVEV (reference sequence). This CDR3 region has 15 residues.

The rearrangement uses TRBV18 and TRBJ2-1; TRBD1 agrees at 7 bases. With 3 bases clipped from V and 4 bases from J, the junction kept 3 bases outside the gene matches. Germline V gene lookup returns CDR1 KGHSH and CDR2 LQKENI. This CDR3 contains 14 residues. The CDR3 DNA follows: TGTGCCAGCTCACCCCTGACAGGGTACAATGAGCAGTTCTTC. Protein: CASSPLTGYNEQFF.

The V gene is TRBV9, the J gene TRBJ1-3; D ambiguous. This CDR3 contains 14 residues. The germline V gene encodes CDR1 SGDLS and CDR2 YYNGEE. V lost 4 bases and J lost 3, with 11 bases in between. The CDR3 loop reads CASSLNNGGNTIYF. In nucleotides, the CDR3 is TGTGCCAGCAGCCTCAACAATGGTGGAAACACCATATATTTT. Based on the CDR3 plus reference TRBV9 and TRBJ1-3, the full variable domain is DSGVTQTPKHLITATGQRVTLRCSPRSGDLSVYWYQQSLDQGLQFLIQYYNGEERAKGNILERFSAQQFPDLHSELNLSSLELGDSALYFCASSLNNGGNTIYFGEGSWLTVV.

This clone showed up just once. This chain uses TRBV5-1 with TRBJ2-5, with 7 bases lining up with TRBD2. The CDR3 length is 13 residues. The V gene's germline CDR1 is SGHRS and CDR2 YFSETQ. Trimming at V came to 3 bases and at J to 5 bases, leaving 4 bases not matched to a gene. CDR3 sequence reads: CASSSGLWETQYF. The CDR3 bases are TGCGCCAGCAGCTCGGGACTATGGGAGACCCAGTACTTC.